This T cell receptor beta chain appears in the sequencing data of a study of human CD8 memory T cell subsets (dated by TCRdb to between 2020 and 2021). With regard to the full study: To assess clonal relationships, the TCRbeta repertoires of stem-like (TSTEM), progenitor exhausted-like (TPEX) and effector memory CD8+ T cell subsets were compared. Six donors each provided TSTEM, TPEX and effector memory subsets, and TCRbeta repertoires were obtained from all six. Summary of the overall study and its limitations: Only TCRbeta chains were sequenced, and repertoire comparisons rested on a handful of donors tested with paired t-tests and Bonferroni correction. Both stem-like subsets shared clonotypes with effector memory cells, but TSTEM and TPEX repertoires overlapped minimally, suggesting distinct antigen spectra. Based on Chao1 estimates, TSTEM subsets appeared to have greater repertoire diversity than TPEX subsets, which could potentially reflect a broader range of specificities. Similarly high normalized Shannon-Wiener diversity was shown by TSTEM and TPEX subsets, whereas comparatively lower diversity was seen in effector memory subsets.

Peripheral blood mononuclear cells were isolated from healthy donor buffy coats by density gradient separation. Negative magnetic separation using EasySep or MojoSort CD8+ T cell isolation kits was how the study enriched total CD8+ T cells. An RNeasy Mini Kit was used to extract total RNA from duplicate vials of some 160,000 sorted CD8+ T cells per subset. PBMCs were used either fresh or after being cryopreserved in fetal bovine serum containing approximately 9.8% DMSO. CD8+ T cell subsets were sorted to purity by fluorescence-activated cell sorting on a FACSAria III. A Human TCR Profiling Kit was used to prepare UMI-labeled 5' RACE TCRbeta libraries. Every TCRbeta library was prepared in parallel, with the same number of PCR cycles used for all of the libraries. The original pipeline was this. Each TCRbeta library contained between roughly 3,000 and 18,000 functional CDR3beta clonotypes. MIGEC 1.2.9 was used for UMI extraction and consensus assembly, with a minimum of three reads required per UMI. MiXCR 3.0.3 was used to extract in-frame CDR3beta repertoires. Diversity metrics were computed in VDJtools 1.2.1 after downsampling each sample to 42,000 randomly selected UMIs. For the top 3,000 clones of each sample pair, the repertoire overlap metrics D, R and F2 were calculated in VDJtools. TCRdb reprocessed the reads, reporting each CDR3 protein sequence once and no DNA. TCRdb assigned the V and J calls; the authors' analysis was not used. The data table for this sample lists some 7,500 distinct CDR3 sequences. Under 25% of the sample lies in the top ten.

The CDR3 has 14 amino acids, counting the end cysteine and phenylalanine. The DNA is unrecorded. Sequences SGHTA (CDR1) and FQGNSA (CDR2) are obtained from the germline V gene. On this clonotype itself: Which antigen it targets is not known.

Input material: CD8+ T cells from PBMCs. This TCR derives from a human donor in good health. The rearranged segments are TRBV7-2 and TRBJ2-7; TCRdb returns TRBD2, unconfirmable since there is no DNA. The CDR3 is CASSSLAFLSEQYF.